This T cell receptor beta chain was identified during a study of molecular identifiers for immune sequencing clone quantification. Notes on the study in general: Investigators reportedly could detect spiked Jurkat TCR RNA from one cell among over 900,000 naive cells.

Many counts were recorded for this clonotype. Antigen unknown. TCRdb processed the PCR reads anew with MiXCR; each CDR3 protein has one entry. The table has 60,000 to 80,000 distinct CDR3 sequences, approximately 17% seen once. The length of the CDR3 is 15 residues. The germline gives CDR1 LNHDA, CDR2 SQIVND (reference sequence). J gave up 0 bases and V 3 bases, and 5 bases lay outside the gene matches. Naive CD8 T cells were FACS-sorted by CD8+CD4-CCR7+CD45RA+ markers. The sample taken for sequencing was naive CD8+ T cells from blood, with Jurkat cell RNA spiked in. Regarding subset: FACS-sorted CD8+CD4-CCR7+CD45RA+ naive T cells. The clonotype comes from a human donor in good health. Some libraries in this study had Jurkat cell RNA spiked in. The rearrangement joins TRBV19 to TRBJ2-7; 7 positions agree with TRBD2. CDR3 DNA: TGTGCCAGTAGTATCGGGCTAGCGGCCTCCTACGAGCAGTACTTC. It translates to CASSIGLAASYEQYF.